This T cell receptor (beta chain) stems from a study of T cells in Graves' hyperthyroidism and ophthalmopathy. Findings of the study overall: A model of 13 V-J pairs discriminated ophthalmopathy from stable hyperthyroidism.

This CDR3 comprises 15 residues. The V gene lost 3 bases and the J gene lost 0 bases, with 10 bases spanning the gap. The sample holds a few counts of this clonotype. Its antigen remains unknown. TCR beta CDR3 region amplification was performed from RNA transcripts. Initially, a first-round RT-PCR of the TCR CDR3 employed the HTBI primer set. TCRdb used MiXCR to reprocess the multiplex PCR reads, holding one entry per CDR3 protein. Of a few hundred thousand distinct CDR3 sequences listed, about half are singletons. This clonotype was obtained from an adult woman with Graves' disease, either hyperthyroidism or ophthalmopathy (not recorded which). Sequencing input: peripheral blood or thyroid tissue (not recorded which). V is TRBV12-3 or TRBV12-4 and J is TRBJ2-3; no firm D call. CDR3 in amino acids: CASSLGSPSTDTQYF. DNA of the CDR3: TGTGCCAGCAGTTTGGGCTCCCCTAGCACAGATACGCAGTATTTT.